Shown below are 16 T cell receptor beta chains from a single sample sequenced in a study of blood T cell repertoires in COVID-19. Sequencing was performed with immunoSEQ multiplex PCR; in TCRdb, only in-frame clones are kept and a portion is missing. The sample consists of about 150,000 clones, about 85% of them appearing once. Material: PBMCs or T cells enriched from blood (not recorded which). These TCRs come from a woman aged 40 to 50 who had been exposed to COVID-19.

The chain carries TRBV6-5 and TRBJ2-7; TRBD1 matches 7 bases. The ends lost 6 bases at V and 4 bases at J; junction bases unmatched: 9. CDR1 MNHEY and CDR2 SVGAGI come from the germline V gene. The CDR3 has 14 amino acids. CDR3 in amino acids: CASRSGTVRYEQYF. In DNA, the CDR3 is TGTGCCAGCAGATCCGGGACAGTAAGATACGAGCAGTACTTC.

A remark on this clone: The conserved final phenylalanine or tryptophan is absent from the CDR3, which likely points to a read error. No DNA is shown, since the ends of the CDR3 on it are uncertain; the CDR3 is the one TCRdb lists. The chain couples TRBV28 to TRBJ2-7; the table's D call TRBD2 went unverified against the DNA. The CDR3 totals 11 residues, both ends included. Germline values: CDR1 MDHEN, CDR2 SYDVKM. The CDR3 is CASSFGTIVSI.

Only one count was recorded for this clone. CDR3 coding DNA: TGTGCCAGCAGAAACGGACAGGGGGTCGAGTACGGCTACACCTTC. Residues: CASRNGQGVEYGYTF. The J gene is TRBJ1-2, the V gene TRBV6-5; 10 bases match TRBD1. CDR1 is MNHEY and CDR2 is SVGAGI in the germline V gene. With V trimmed by 6 bases and J by 8 bases, 12 bases remained unmatched. The CDR3 runs 15 residues.

The chain carries TRBV7-9 and TRBJ1-2, with D possibly matching TRBD1 (5 bases). The germline V gene has CDR1 SEHNR and CDR2 FQNEAQ (reference sequence). Trimming removed 0 bases from V and 0 bases from J, with 11 bases in between. This CDR3 spans 16 amino acids. CDR3 amino acids: CASSLAGGTSNYGYTF. As DNA, the CDR3 is TGTGCCAGCAGCTTAGCGGGCGGGACTTCTAACTATGGCTACACCTTC.

The chain combines TRBV3-1 (or the pseudogene TRBV3-2) with TRBJ2-2; 10 nucleotides match TRBD2. Unmatched junction bases numbered 3, after V lost 1 base and J lost 4 bases. Germline CDR1 and CDR2: LGHDT and YNNKEL (reference sequence). The CDR3 covers 16 residues. The CDR3 DNA reads as TGTGCCAGCAGCCAAGTTAGCGGGGGGTCCACCGGGGAGCTGTTTTTT. This codes for CASSQVSGGSTGELFF.

The V gene is TRBV3-1 (or the pseudogene TRBV3-2), the J gene TRBJ2-1; TRBD1 aligns across 7 bases. CDR1 and CDR2 (germline): LGHDT, YNNKEL (reference sequence). V gave up 0 bases and J gave up 4 bases; unmatched junction bases: 6. The CDR3 length is 16 residues. The CDR3 is CASSQDKGGGYNEQFF. CDR3 coding DNA: TGTGCCAGCAGCCAAGATAAAGGGGGCGGGTACAATGAGCAGTTCTTC.

This clone was detected once. The chain combines TRBV19 with TRBJ1-3; D is perhaps TRBD1 (6 bases). Germline loops: CDR1 LNHDA, CDR2 SQIVND (reference sequence). The V end lost 4 bases, the J end lost 3 bases, and 13 bases lay between the germline ends. The CDR3 is 15 amino acids. CDR3 region: CASSNPWTDGNTIYF. The DNA for the CDR3 is TGTGCCAGTAGTAATCCCTGGACAGATGGAAACACCATATATTTT.

The V and J genes are TRBV10-3 and TRBJ2-7, with a possible D match to TRBD1 (5 bases). Germline assignment: CDR1 ENHRY and CDR2 SYGVKD. Trimming cost V 5 bases and J 3 bases, with 5 bases left between them. The CDR3 is 11 residues long. The CDR3 protein is CAISTGYEQYF. The CDR3 coding sequence is TGTGCCATCAGTACAGGCTACGAGCAGTACTTC.

The chain couples TRBV7-2 to TRBJ2-1, with 10 bases matching TRBD2. V gave up 6 bases and J gave up 9 bases; unmatched junction bases: 11. Germline values: CDR1 SGHTA, CDR2 FQGNSA. The CDR3 extends over 15 amino acids. CDR3 sequence: CASSLQRGGSGEQFF. CDR3 bases: TGTGCCAGCAGTCTACAGCGGGGGGGATCGGGTGAGCAGTTCTTC.

The chain carries TRBV29-1 and TRBJ2-3; D unresolved. V gave up 0 bases and J gave up 4 bases, with 5 bases separating them. Per the germline V gene, CDR1 is SQVTM and CDR2 is ANQGSEA. The CDR3 is 12 amino acids. The CDR3 sequence: CSVEDLADTQYF. In DNA, the CDR3 is TGCAGCGTTGAAGATCTCGCAGATACGCAGTATTTT.

The chain uses TRBV6-5 and TRBJ1-1; 7 nucleotides align to TRBD1. In germline, CDR1 is MNHEY, CDR2 SVGAGI. The CDR3 extends over 15 amino acids. V lost 6 bases, J lost 0 bases, and 7 bases stayed unmatched. CDR3 coding DNA: TGTGCCAGCAGGGTAGACAGGGCTGTGAACACTGAAGCTTTCTTT. Translated: CASRVDRAVNTEAFF.

The rearrangement uses TRBV9 and TRBJ2-7, with D perhaps matching TRBD2 (6 bases). V dropped 6 bases and J dropped 3 bases, with 19 bases sitting between them. CDR3 length equals 15 residues. In germline, CDR1 is SGDLS, CDR2 YYNGEE. The CDR3: CASTPEGSGDYEQYF. CDR3 coding DNA: TGTGCCAGCACCCCAGAGGGTAGCGGAGACTACGAGCAGTACTTC.

The chain joins TRBV6-2 or TRBV6-3 to TRBJ2-7; D gene ambiguous. This CDR3 spans 14 amino acids. Trimming removed 6 bases from V and 0 bases from J, with 12 bases in between. CDR1 and CDR2 (germline): MNHEY, SVGEGT. The CDR3: CASSAGLSSYEQYF. CDR3 in DNA: TGTGCCAGCAGCGCCGGGTTGAGCTCCTACGAGCAGTACTTC.

This chain links TRBV5-1 with TRBJ1-4; TRBD1 matches 8 bases. CDR1 and CDR2 from the germline V gene are SGHRS and YFSETQ. This CDR3 contains 14 residues. Unmatched junction bases numbered 6, after V lost 4 bases and J lost 7 bases. The CDR3 bases are TGCGCCAGCAGCCCGGACAGGGAGGCTGAAAAACTGTTTTTT. Translated: CASSPDREAEKLFF.

For the CDR3, the DNA is TGTGCCAGCAGCCACCCAGCGGGACGCTACGAGCAGTACTTC. Translating gives CASSHPAGRYEQYF. The rearrangement uses TRBV3-1 (or the pseudogene TRBV3-2) and TRBJ2-7; TRBD2 aligns across 7 bases. The CDR3 is 14 residues long. Germline V CDR1 and CDR2: LGHDT, YNNKEL (reference sequence). Trimming at V came to 3 bases and at J to 3 bases, leaving 5 bases not matched to a gene.

CDR3 DNA: TGTGCCAGGACATCGACAGGGCCAAACTATGGCTACACCTTC. It codes for CARTSTGPNYGYTF. The J gene is TRBJ1-2, the V gene TRBV2; 7 nucleotides align to TRBD1. The CDR3 runs to 14 residues. Looked up from germline, CDR1 is SNHLY and CDR2 is FYNNEI. With 9 bases clipped from V and 2 bases from J, the junction kept 9 bases outside the gene matches.